Reported below is one T cell receptor (beta chain). This entry belongs to a study of blood T cell repertoires in COVID-19. The germline gives CDR1 SGHVS, CDR2 FQNEAQ. Trimming cost V 5 bases and J 6 bases; bases outside gene matches: 12. The CDR3 is 17 amino acids. Clones were sequenced by immunoSEQ multiplex PCR, and TCRdb holds only the in-frame ones, with some missing. Among under 300,000 clones listed, 86% were seen once. Sequencing was carried out using peripheral blood. This chain uses TRBV7-8 with TRBJ2-1; 11 nucleotides agree with TRBD2. This receptor was obtained from a woman aged 70-85 years with COVID-19, enrolled during active disease. The DNA of the CDR3 is TGTGCCAGCAGCCCTTTACTAGCGGGGGCCTGGGGCAATGAGCAGTTCTTC. Amino acid sequence: CASSPLLAGAWGNEQFF.